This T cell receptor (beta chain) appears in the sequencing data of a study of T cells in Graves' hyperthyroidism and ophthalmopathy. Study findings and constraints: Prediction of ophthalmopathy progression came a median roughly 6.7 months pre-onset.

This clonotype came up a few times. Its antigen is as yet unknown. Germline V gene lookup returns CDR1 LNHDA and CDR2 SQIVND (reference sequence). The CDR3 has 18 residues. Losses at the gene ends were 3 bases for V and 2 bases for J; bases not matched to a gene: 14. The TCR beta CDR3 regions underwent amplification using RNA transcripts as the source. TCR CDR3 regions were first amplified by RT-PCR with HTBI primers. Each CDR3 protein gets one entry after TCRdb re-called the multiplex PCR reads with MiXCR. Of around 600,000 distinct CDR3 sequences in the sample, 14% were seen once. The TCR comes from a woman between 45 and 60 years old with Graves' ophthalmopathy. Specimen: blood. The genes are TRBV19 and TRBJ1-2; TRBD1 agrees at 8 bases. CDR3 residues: CASSMPDWTGPSNYGYTF. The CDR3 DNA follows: TGTGCCAGTAGTATGCCCGATTGGACAGGGCCGTCGAACTATGGCTACACCTTC.